Shown below are 29 T cell receptor beta chains from a single sample sequenced in a study of T-cell reconstitution after alpha-beta-depleted transplantation in children (dated by TCRdb to about 2016). The library came from PCR. TCRdb records Illumina HiSeq 2500 as the sequencer. To normalize quantification of the TCRbeta repertoire, the TCR libraries were built with molecular barcoding that relied on unique molecular identifiers. TCRdb reprocessing: public reads trimmed at Q25 with fastp, clones called with MiXCR, in-frame beta chains kept. One record per CDR3 amino acid sequence lists the most common genes and DNA. The sample records around 380,000 distinct CDR3 sequences, roughly 10% of which are singletons. The leading ten clones occupy 5% to 6.5% of the sample. The sample here was PBMCs from the stem cell graft donor, taken from the stem cell graft. The receptors were gathered from a human donor who donated a stem cell graft to a child with acute myeloid leukemia.

This clonotype has just a few counts. The chain links TRBV5-6 to TRBJ2-2; TRBD2 agrees at 13 bases. V lost 0 bases, J lost 7 bases, and 3 bases stayed unmatched. CDR3 length equals 16 residues. CDR1 SGHDT and CDR2 YYEEEE come from the germline V gene. The CDR3 nucleotides are TGTGCCAGCAGCTTGGGGACTAGCGGGAGAGTCGGGGAGCTGTTTTTT. This gives the protein CASSLGTSGRVGELFF. Using reference TRBV5-6 and TRBJ2-2 for the parts outside the CDR3, the full variable domain is DAGVTQSPTHLIKTRGQQVTLRCSPKSGHDTVSWYQQALGQGPQFIFQYYEEEERQRGNFPDRFSGHQFPNYSSELNVNALLLGDSALYLCASSLGTSGRVGELFFGEGSRLTVL.

Here the CDR3 reads CAISESPGSDTQYF. In DNA, the CDR3 is TGTGCCATCAGTGAGTCTCCAGGGTCAGATACGCAGTATTTT. The chain has TRBV10-3 and TRBJ2-3; possible D gene TRBD1, 5 bases. The CDR3 sequence is 14 residues long. Per germline, CDR1 ENHRY and CDR2 SYGVKD. V lost 0 bases, J lost 4 bases, and 8 bases lay in between.

The chain recombines TRBV20-1 with TRBJ2-3, with a tentative D call TRBD2 (6 bases). From germline, CDR1 is DFQATT and CDR2 SNEGSKA (reference sequence). V dropped 6 bases and J dropped 6 bases, with 25 bases sitting between them. The CDR3 is 16 amino acids. The CDR3 DNA follows: TGCAGTGCCCCTATGACTCGCGGGGCGCGGGTTGATACGCAGTATTTT. It codes for CSAPMTRGARVDTQYF.

The rearrangement uses TRBV4-1 and TRBJ1-5, with D possibly TRBD1 on 6 matching bases. Germline V CDR1 and CDR2: MGHRA, YSYEKL. Trimming removed 0 bases from V and 1 base from J, with 13 bases in between. The CDR3 covers 17 residues. The CDR3 loop reads CASSQEGGDGSNQPQHF. CDR3 nucleotide sequence: TGCGCCAGCAGCCAAGAAGGGGGGGATGGAAGCAATCAGCCCCAGCATTTT.

This clonotype was seen a few times. The chain uses TRBV6-5 and TRBJ2-1; a possible D gene is TRBD2 (6 bases). Trimming removed 2 bases at V and 8 bases at J, with 10 bases between. The CDR3 runs 13 residues. Germline CDR1 reads MNHEY; CDR2 reads SVGAGI. CDR3 protein: CASSYALAYEQFF. In DNA, the CDR3 is TGTGCCAGCAGTTACGCGCTAGCGTATGAGCAGTTCTTC.

This chain links TRBV29-1 with TRBJ1-2, with a tentative D call TRBD1 (6 bases). The germline CDR1 and CDR2 sequences are SQVTM and ANQGSEA. Trimming took 5 bases from V and 4 from J, leaving 17 bases between them. The CDR3 spans 14 residues. The CDR3 sequence is CSVSPRQAAYGYTF. CDR3 bases: TGCAGCGTTTCCCCAAGACAGGCGGCCTATGGCTACACCTTC.

There are many counts of this clonotype. The chain links TRBV12-3 or TRBV12-4 to TRBJ1-6, with a possible D match to TRBD1 (5 bases). V lost 1 base and J 8 bases, leaving 6 bases between the germline ends. This CDR3 has 13 residues. CDR3 protein: CASSLGGDSPLHF. Written as DNA, the CDR3 is TGTGCCAGCAGTTTAGGAGGGGATTCACCCCTCCACTTT.

This clonotype was counted ten times or more. This chain joins TRBV21-1 and TRBJ2-7; TRBD1 is taken as the D call from the table, unchecked against the DNA. TRBV21-1 is a pseudogene. CDR3 length: 17 residues. The CDR3 sequence is CASRQHRRGQGIDEQYV. The CDR3 DNA reads as TGTGCCAGCAGGCAGCACAGAAGAGGACAGGGGATAGACGAGCAGTACGTC.

This clonotype showed up just a few times. The chain employs TRBV7-2 and TRBJ1-2; 8 bases are shared with TRBD1. The V and J ends lost 7 bases and 4 bases, in that order; junction bases with no gene match: 8. CDR1 and CDR2 (germline): SGHTA, FQGNSA. This CDR3 region has 14 residues. CDR3 in amino acids: CASNPLGQGYGYTF. DNA of the CDR3: TGTGCCAGCAACCCCCTCGGACAGGGCTATGGCTACACCTTC.

The chain uses TRBV19 and TRBJ1-1; D gene unclear. Between the trimmed V and J ends, which lost 10 bases and 8 bases, there was a span of 5 bases. Germline CDR1 is LNHDA and CDR2 is SQIVND (reference sequence). The CDR3 contains 8 residues. CDR3 in DNA: TGTGCCATCCCGGAAGCTTTCTTT. Translated, it gives CAIPEAFF.

This clonotype has a count of ten or more. V usage is TRBV7-2 and J usage is TRBJ2-7, with 7 bases that match TRBD1. The V segment lost 5 bases and the J segment 3 bases; nucleotides outside the gene matches: 1. The CDR3 extends over 12 amino acids. Germline assignment: CDR1 SGHTA and CDR2 FQGNSA. CDR3 sequence reads: CASSRQGYEQYF. The CDR3 DNA follows: TGTGCCAGCAGCCGACAGGGCTACGAGCAGTACTTC.

This clonotype was detected ten times or more. The V call is TRBV20-1, the J call TRBJ2-1, with TRBD1 as a possible D gene (5 bases). Germline loops: CDR1 DFQATT, CDR2 SNEGSKA (reference sequence). CDR3 length equals 11 residues. Trimming left V 6 bases short and J 4 bases short, with 7 bases between. The CDR3 coding sequence is TGCAGTGCCGACAGATACAATGAGCAGTTCTTC. It yields the protein CSADRYNEQFF.

A few counts support this clonotype. The genes are TRBV4-1 and TRBJ2-3; 9 nucleotides line up with TRBD2. The CDR3 consists of 14 residues. V shed 8 bases and J 1 base; nucleotides not matched to a gene: 4. CDR1 and CDR2 from the germline V gene are MGHRA and YSYEKL. The DNA for the CDR3 is TGCGCCAGCCGGACTAGCGTCGGCACAGATACGCAGTATTTT. It encodes CASRTSVGTDTQYF.

The rearrangement links TRBV12-3 or TRBV12-4 to TRBJ2-1; D may be TRBD1 or TRBD2 (5 bases each). Deletions cut 0 bases from V and 9 bases from J, with 9 bases between. The CDR3 is 13 amino acids. The CDR3 loop reads CASSLARGGEQFF. CDR3 nucleotide sequence: TGTGCCAGCAGTTTAGCGAGGGGTGGTGAGCAGTTCTTC.

Only a few counts were recorded for this clonotype. V and J are TRBV21-1 and TRBJ1-3. TRBV21-1 is a documented pseudogene. The CDR3 covers 18 residues. The CDR3 region has the DNA TGTGCCAGCAGCAAAAGAGAGGATACGAGAATCTCTGGAAACACCATATATTTT. As protein: CASSKREDTRISGNTIYF.

This clonotype was observed a few times. The chain couples TRBV29-1 to TRBJ2-2; D unresolved. The CDR3 length is 14 residues. The germline V and J ends were trimmed by 3 bases and 1 base, with 9 bases remaining between them. Looked up from germline, CDR1 is SQVTM and CDR2 is ANQGSEA. The CDR3 loop is CSVENRVNTGELFF. In DNA form, the CDR3 reads TGCAGCGTTGAGAACAGAGTGAACACCGGGGAGCTGTTTTTT.

This clonotype was seen only a few times. The genes are TRBV5-1 and TRBJ2-3; 13 nucleotides agree with TRBD2. CDR1 is SGHRS, CDR2 YFSETQ, per germline. Losses at the gene ends were 3 bases for V and 2 bases for J; bases not matched to a gene: 6. The CDR3 is 17 residues long. The CDR3 loop reads CASSSGLAGFHTDTQYF. The CDR3, as DNA: TGCGCCAGCAGCTCGGGACTAGCGGGGTTTCACACAGATACGCAGTATTTT.

The chain uses TRBV21-1 and TRBJ2-6; TRBD2 is the table's D call and was not checked against the DNA. TRBV21-1 is described as a pseudogene. The CDR3 covers 18 residues. The CDR3 sequence: CASSNDNSPSSGANVLTF. CDR3 coding DNA: TGTGCCAGCAGCAACGATAACAGTCCTAGCTCTGGGGCCAACGTCCTGACTTTC.

The CDR3 loop reads CASSQDLSQFSGNTIYF. The CDR3 nucleotides read TGTGCCAGCAGCCAAGATCTATCGCAATTCTCTGGAAACACCATATATTTT. This chain connects TRBV14 to TRBJ1-3; D remains ambiguous. Germline lookup yields CDR1 SGHDN and CDR2 FVKESK. V lost 0 bases and J 0 bases, leaving 12 bases between the germline ends. The CDR3 contains 17 residues. The full variable domain, rest sourced from reference TRBV14 and TRBJ1-3, is EAGVTQFPSHSVIEKGQTVTLRCDPISGHDNLYWYRRVMGKEIKFLLHFVKESKQDESGMPNNRFLAERTGGTYSTLKVQPAELEDSGVYFCASSQDLSQFSGNTIYFGEGSWLTVV.

This CDR3 reads CASSLGVDSLSSPLHF. The DNA of the CDR3 is TGCGCCAGCAGCTTGGGGGTCGACAGCCTCAGTTCACCCCTCCACTTT. This chain connects TRBV5-1 to TRBJ1-6, with a possible D match to TRBD1 (5 bases). Germline assignment: CDR1 SGHRS and CDR2 YFSETQ. This CDR3 has 16 residues. The V end lost 0 bases, the J end lost 9 bases, and 16 bases lay between the germline ends.

This chain connects TRBV19 to TRBJ2-7, with no clear D. The germline gives CDR1 LNHDA, CDR2 SQIVND (reference sequence). This CDR3 contains 10 residues. Deletions cut 3 bases from V and 9 bases from J, with 6 bases between. CDR3 DNA: TGTGCCAGTAGTATTTTGCGGCAGTACGTC. It yields the protein CASSILRQYV.

This clonotype was detected only a few times. The chain is built from TRBV6-1 and TRBJ2-1; 9 nucleotides line up with TRBD2. V dropped 3 bases and J dropped 2; count of bases not matched to a gene: 5. The CDR3 totals 16 residues. Germline V gene lookup returns CDR1 MNHNS and CDR2 SASEGT. The CDR3 region is CASSDRERGAYNEQFF. In nucleotides, the CDR3 is TGTGCCAGCAGTGACCGCGAGCGGGGGGCCTACAATGAGCAGTTCTTC.

This chain connects TRBV29-1 to TRBJ2-1, with D possibly called TRBD1 or TRBD2 (6 bases each). Per the germline V gene, CDR1 is SQVTM and CDR2 is ANQGSEA. V was cut by 4 bases and J by 1 base, with 20 bases left in between. This CDR3 is 17 amino acids long. The CDR3 coding sequence is TGCAGCGTTGCGAGCCGGGAGCAACAGGGATCCTACAATGAGCAGTTCTTC. Its translation is CSVASREQQGSYNEQFF.

J is TRBJ2-5 and V is TRBV20-1; 7 bases match TRBD2. Looked up from germline, CDR1 is DFQATT and CDR2 is SNEGSKA (reference sequence). The CDR3 contains 13 residues. J lost 5 bases, V lost 3 bases, and 6 bases had no gene match. The DNA for the CDR3 is TGCAGTGCTAGCCCTGATAGCGGGGAGACCCAGTACTTC. It encodes CSASPDSGETQYF.

In this sample, this clonotype turned up many times. DNA for the CDR3: TGTGCCAGCAGCCCTATCTCAAGGGCGCGCGGGGCTCAACAATACGAGCAGTACTTC. Amino acid sequence: CASSPISRARGAQQYEQYF. The chain couples TRBV11-2 to TRBJ2-7; D possibly corresponds to TRBD2 (6 bases). Germline values: CDR1 SGHAT, CDR2 FQNNGV. This CDR3 has 19 amino acids. V gave up 5 bases and J gave up 4 bases, with 30 bases separating them.

This clonotype has only a few counts. This chain joins TRBV6-5 and TRBJ2-3, with D maybe TRBD1 (5 bases). Trimming left V 0 bases short and J 6 bases short, with 13 bases between. The CDR3 covers 15 residues. Per the germline V gene, CDR1 is MNHEY and CDR2 is SVGAGI. CDR3 sequence reads: CASSYSPRGYDTQYF. The DNA for the CDR3 is TGTGCCAGCAGTTACTCGCCTAGGGGCTACGATACGCAGTATTTT.

Here the CDR3 DNA reads TGTGCCAGCAGTCGAGGCTCAAGTAGCGGGGGCAGGGAGACCCAGTACTTC. Translation: CASSRGSSSGGRETQYF. The chain couples TRBV7-2 to TRBJ2-5, with 9 bases that match TRBD2. Unmatched junction bases numbered 16, after V lost 6 bases and J lost 5 bases. The CDR3 contains 17 residues. In germline, CDR1 is SGHTA, CDR2 FQGNSA.

CDR3 nucleotide sequence: TGTGCCAGCAGCTTAGACAATAGGGATGGGATTAACACTGAAGCTTTCTTT. Amino acid sequence: CASSLDNRDGINTEAFF. The rearrangement joins TRBV11-2 to TRBJ1-1; no clear D gene. CDR3 length: 17 amino acids. The V end lost 0 bases, the J end lost 2 bases, and 16 bases lay between the germline ends. Germline V gene sequence: CDR1 SGHAT, CDR2 FQNNGV.

This clonotype was detected many times. V gene TRBV5-1 combines with J gene TRBJ2-5, with unresolved D. Trimming cost V 0 bases and J 3 bases, with 9 bases left between them. Germline V gives CDR1 SGHRS, CDR2 YFSETQ. This CDR3 has 14 amino acids. CDR3 nucleotide sequence: TGCGCCAGCAGCTTGGACAGTACGGAAGAGACCCAGTACTTC. Protein: CASSLDSTEETQYF.